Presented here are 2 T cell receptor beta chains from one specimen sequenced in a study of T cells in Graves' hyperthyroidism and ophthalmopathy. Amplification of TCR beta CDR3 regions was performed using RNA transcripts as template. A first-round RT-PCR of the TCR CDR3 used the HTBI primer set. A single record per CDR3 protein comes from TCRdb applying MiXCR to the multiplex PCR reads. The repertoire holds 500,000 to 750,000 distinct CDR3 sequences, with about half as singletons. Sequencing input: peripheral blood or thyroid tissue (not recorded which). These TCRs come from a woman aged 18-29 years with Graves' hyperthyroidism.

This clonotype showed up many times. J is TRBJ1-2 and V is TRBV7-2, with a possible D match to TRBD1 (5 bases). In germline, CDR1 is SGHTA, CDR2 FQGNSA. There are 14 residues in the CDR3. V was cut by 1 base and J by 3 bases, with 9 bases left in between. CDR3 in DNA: TGTGCCAGCAGCTTAGAAGGGGTCGACTATGGCTACACCTTC. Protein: CASSLEGVDYGYTF.

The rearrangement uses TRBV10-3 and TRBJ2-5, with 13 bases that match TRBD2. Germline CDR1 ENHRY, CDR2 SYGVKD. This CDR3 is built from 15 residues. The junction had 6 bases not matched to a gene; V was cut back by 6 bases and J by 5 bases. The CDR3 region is CAIRAGLAGVETQYF. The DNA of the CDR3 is TGTGCCATCAGAGCCGGACTAGCGGGAGTGGAGACCCAGTACTTC.